This T cell receptor (beta chain) was sequenced for a study of T cell responses to AZD1222 COVID-19 vaccine (dated by TCRdb to the early 2020s). With regard to the full study: TCR sequencing covered fewer than 250 trial participants: 200 to 220 given two doses of AZD1222 and 26 given two doses of MenACWY control vaccine. Trial participants were enrolled by age into 18-55, 56-69 and 70-plus year subgroups, with about 150, 28 and 57 TCR-sequenced participants respectively. Here is what the overall study found, with its caveats: Because no day 14 peak-response samples were available, repertoires were characterized only after the peak T cell response. Epitopes outside the regions mutated in the B.1.351 and B.1.1.7 variants were reportedly recognized by nearly half of the unique spike-specific TCRs. Only five or six AZD1222 recipients were SARS-CoV-2 seropositive at baseline, limiting conclusions about previously exposed vaccinees. The vaccine-associated CD4 TCRs covered the entire spike protein, and the dominant responses fell in regions 160-218 and 743-854. Participants were mostly white British and included more females than males, and it was suggested by the authors that clonal diversity may have been underestimated. After two AZD1222 doses, both the breadth and the depth of spike-specific TCRs were significantly higher than at day 0 and than in MenACWY recipients. The 56-69-year group was small, and its depth increase did not reach significance, likely because of low power.

The CDR3 regions of human TCRbeta chains were analyzed by immunosequencing. The paper's data handling went like this. TCRs in the repertoires were matched against a reference library of SARS-CoV-2-specific TCRs that had been generated with the MIRA antigen-specificity platform. Breadth was defined as the fraction of unique TCRs that were SARS-CoV-2-associated, and depth was defined as the fraction of total T cells that were SARS-CoV-2-associated. Using the MIRA data, every spike-specific TCR was mapped to the spike region that the TCR reacted to and assigned to either a CD4 or a CD8 class. Log10-transformed breadth and depth values were compared by one-way ANOVA with Sidak's multiple comparisons tests. TCRdb limited this immuneACCESS table to in-frame rearrangements with V and J called. A share of clones is missing; checked studies link under half to unresolved V genes, and the rest is unexplained. Clone size and V and J calls were adopted from that table, with D and trimming inferred from the DNA. For this sample there are some 48,000 clones; approximately 86% appear just once. The biggest ten clones account for less than 7% of the sample.

As concerns this clone: Its antigen specificity is not known. No base-level quality is on record; no much larger clone is a single base apart.

Based on the germline V gene, the CDR1 and CDR2 sequences are MNHEY and SVGAGI. The CDR3 measures 14 amino acids from cysteine to phenylalanine. Solely the CDR3 DNA is kept, with 42 bases framed from the first base. V lost 0 bases and J lost 1 base; the stretch between them is 7 bases long. In light of the paper, this sample's time point label describes: about 28 days (+/-7) after the second vaccine dose. AZD1222 recipients given second doses at about 4 weeks or at about 12 weeks were pooled, since spike-specific TCR depth and breadth were not found to differ between the two schedules. Samples from vaccinated people were obtained from the UK trials COV001 and COV002, which included a single-blind randomized controlled phase 2/3 trial of AZD1222 (ChAdOx1 nCoV-19) in healthy adults. For TCRbeta chain sequencing, PBMC samples from trial participants were taken at day 0 and at day 28 after the second dose.

The source is an adult who received the AZD1222 COVID-19 vaccine. Recombination connected TRBV6-5 to TRBJ2-7, with no confident D gene call. Sequencing was performed on peripheral blood, taken 28 days after the second AZD1222 dose. The CDR3 region reads CASSYSHGSYEQYF. The sequence in DNA is TGTGCCAGCAGTTACTCGCACGGGTCCTACGAGCAGTACTTC.